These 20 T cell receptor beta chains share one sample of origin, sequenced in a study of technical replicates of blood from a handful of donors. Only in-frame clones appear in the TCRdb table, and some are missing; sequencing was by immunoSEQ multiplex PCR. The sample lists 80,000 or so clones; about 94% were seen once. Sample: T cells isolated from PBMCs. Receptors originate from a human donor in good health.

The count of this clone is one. CDR3 coding DNA: TGTGCCAGCAGCTTCACAGGGGGCGACTCTGGAAACACCATATATTTT. Translation: CASSFTGGDSGNTIYF. This rearrangement joins TRBV11-3 to TRBJ1-3; 9 positions agree with TRBD1. Losses at the gene ends were 3 bases for V and 0 bases for J; bases not matched to a gene: 3. CDR1 and CDR2 from the germline V gene are SGHNT and YENEEA. This CDR3 contains 16 residues.

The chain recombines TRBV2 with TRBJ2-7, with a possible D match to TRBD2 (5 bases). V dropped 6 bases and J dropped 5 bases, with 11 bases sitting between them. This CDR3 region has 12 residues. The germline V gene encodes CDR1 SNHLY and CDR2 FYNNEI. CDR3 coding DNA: TGTGCCAGCAGGAGGGAATCCAACGAGCAGTACTTC. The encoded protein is CASRRESNEQYF.

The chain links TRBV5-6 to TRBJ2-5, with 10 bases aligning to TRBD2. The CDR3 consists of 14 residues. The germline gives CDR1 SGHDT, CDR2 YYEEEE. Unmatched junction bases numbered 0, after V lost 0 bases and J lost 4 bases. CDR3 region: CASSLGLAGETQYF. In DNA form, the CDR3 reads TGTGCCAGCAGCTTGGGACTAGCGGGAGAGACCCAGTACTTC. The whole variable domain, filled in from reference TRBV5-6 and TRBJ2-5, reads DAGVTQSPTHLIKTRGQQVTLRCSPKSGHDTVSWYQQALGQGPQFIFQYYEEEERQRGNFPDRFSGHQFPNYSSELNVNALLLGDSALYLCASSLGLAGETQYFGPGTRLLVL.

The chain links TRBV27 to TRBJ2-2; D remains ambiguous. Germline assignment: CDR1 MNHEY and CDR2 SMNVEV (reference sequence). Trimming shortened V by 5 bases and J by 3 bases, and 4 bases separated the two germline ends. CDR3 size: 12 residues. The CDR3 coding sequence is TGTGCCAGCAGTCCCTACACCGGGGAGCTGTTTTTT. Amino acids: CASSPYTGELFF.

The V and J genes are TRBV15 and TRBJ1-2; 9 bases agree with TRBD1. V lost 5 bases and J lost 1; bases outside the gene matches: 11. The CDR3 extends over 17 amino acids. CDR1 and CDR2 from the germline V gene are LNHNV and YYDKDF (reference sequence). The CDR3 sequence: CATSGVGDRVFNYGYTF. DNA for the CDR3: TGTGCCACCAGCGGGGTAGGGGACAGGGTATTTAACTATGGCTACACCTTC.

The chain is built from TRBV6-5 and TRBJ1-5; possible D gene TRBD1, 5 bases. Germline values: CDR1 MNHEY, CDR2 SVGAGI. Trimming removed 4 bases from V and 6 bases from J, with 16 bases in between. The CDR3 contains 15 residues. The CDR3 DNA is TGTGCCAGCAGTTCGTCGGGGGGGGTAAGTCAGCCCCAGCATTTT. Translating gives CASSSSGGVSQPQHF.

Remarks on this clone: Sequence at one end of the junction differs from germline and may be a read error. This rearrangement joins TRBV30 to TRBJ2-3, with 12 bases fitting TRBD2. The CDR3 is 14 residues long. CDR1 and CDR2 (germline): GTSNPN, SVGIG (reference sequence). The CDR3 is CAWSVNGLAGGGDF. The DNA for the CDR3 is TGTGCCTGGAGTGTAAACGGTCTAGCGGGAGGGGGGGATTTT.

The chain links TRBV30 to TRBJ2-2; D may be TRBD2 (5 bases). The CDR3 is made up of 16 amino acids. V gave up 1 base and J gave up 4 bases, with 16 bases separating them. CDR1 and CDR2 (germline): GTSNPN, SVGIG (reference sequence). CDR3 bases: TGTGCCTGGAGTGAAGTACTAGTCCTCGGCACCGGGGAGCTGTTTTTT. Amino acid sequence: CAWSEVLVLGTGELFF.

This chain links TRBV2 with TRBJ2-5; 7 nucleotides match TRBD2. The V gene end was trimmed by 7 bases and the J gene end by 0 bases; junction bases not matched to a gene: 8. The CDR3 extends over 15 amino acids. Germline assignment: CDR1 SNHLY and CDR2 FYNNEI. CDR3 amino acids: CASTSGREYQETQYF. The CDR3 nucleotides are TGTGCCAGCACTTCTGGGCGGGAGTACCAAGAGACCCAGTACTTC.

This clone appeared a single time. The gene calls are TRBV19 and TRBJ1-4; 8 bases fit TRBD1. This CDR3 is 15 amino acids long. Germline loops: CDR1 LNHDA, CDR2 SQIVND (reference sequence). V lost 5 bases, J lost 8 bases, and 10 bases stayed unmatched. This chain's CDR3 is CASSETGTGNEKLFF. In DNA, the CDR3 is TGTGCCAGTAGTGAAACCGGGACAGGAAACGAAAAACTGTTTTTT.

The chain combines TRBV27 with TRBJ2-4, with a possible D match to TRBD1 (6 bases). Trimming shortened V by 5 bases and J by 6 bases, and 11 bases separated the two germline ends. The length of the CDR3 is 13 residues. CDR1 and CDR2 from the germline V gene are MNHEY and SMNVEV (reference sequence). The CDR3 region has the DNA TGTGCCAGCAGTATTACAGGGTTAAACATTCAGTACTTC. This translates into CASSITGLNIQYF.

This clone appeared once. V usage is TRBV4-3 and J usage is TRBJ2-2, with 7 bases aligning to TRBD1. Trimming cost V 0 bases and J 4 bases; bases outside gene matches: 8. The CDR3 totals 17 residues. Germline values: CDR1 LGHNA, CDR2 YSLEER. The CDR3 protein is CASSQDKRGQGTGELFF. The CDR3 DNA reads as TGCGCCAGCAGCCAAGATAAAAGGGGGCAAGGCACCGGGGAGCTGTTTTTT.

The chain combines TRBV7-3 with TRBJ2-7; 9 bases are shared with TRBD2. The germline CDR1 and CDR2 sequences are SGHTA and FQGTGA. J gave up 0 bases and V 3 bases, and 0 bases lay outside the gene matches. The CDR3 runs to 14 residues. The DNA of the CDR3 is TGTGCCAGCAGCTTTAGCGGGAGCTCCTACGAGCAGTACTTC. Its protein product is CASSFSGSSYEQYF.

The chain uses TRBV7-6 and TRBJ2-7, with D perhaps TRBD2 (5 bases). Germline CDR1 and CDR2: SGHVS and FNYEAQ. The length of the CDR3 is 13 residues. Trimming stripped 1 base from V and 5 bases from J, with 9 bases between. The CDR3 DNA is TGTGCCAGCAGCTTAGGGGAGACCGACGAGCAGTACTTC. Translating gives CASSLGETDEQYF. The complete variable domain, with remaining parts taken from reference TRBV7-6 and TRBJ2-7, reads GAGVSQSPRYKVTKRGQDVALRCDPISGHVSLYWYRQALGQGPEFLTYFNYEAQQDKSGLPNDRFSAERPEGSISTLTIQRTEQRDSAMYRCASSLGETDEQYFGPGTRLTVT.

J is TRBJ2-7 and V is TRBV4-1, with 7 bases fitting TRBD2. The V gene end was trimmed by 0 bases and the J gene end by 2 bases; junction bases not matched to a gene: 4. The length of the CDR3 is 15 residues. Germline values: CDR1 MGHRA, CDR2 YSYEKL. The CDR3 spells CASSQEGTSAYEQYF. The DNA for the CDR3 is TGCGCCAGCAGCCAAGAAGGAACTAGCGCCTACGAGCAGTACTTC.

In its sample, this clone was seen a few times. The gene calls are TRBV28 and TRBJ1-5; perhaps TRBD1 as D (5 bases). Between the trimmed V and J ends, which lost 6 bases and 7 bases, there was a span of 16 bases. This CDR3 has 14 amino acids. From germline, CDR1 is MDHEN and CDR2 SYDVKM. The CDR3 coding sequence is TGTGCCAGCAGCCCCGGGGTCGGGGGACAGCCCCAGCATTTT. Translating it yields CASSPGVGGQPQHF.

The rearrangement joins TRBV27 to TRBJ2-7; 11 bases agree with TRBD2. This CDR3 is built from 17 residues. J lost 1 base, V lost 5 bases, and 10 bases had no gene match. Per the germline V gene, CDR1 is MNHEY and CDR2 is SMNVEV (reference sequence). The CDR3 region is CASSPMTSGIRSYEQYF. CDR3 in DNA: TGTGCCAGCAGTCCTATGACTAGCGGGATTAGGTCCTACGAGCAGTACTTC.

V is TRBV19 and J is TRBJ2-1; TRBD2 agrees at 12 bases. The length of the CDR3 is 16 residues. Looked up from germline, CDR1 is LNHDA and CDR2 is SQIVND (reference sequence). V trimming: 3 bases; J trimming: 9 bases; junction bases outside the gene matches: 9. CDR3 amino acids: CASSIIGLAGSSEQFF. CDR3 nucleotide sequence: TGTGCCAGTAGTATCATAGGACTAGCGGGATCTAGTGAGCAGTTCTTC. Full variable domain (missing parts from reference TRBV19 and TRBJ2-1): DGGITQSPKYLFRKEGQNVTLSCEQNLNHDAMYWYRQDPGQGLRLIYYSQIVNDFQKGDIAEGYSVSREKKESFPLTVTSAQKNPTAFYLCASSIIGLAGSSEQFFGPGTRLTVL.

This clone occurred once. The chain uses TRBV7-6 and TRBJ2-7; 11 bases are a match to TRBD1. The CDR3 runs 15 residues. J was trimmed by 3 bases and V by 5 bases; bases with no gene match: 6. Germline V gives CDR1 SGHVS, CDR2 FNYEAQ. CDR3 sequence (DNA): TGTGCCAGCAGCCTCCGGGACAGGGGGGACTACGAGCAGTACTTC. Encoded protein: CASSLRDRGDYEQYF.

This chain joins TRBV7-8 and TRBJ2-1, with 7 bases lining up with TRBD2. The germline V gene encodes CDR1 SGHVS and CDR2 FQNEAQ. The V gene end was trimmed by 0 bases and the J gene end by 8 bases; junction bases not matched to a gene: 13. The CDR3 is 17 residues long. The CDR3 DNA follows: TGTGCCAGCAGCTTAGCATTGGCGGGAGTTCCGGTGGATGAGCAGTTCTTC. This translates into CASSLALAGVPVDEQFF.